These 18 T cell receptor beta chains came from one sample sequenced in a study of response to subunit inactivated influenza vaccine. TCRdb processed the RT-PCR reads anew with MiXCR; each CDR3 protein has one entry. The table has around 540,000 distinct CDR3 sequences, about 11% seen once. This specimen consisted of PBMCs from blood, obtained on the day of vaccination. The origin of the receptors is a man aged 45-60 years who received an inactivated influenza vaccine.

This clonotype has only a few counts. The rearrangement uses TRBV5-1 and TRBJ2-3, with D tentatively TRBD2 (6 bases). The CDR3 runs 12 residues. The V gene's germline CDR1 is SGHRS and CDR2 YFSETQ. Trimming took off 7 bases at V and 8 bases at J, with 14 bases between the two ends. The CDR3 is CASHTSQSTQYF. CDR3 DNA sequence: TGCGCCAGCCATACTAGCCAATCTACGCAGTATTTT.

The CDR3 sequence: CASSQERGLHTGELFF. Written as DNA, the CDR3 is TGTGCCAGCAGCCAAGAGAGGGGTCTTCACACCGGGGAGCTGTTTTTT. The genes are TRBV4-2 and TRBJ2-2; possibly TRBD1 or TRBD2 for D (5 bases each). Trimming pared 0 bases from V and 3 bases from J, leaving 11 bases between. CDR1 is LGHNA and CDR2 is YNFKEQ in the germline V gene. CDR3 length: 16 amino acids.

The sample holds a few counts of this clonotype. This chain connects TRBV7-9 to TRBJ2-1; D not resolved. Trimming took 1 base from V and 0 from J, leaving 10 bases between them. The germline V gene encodes CDR1 SEHNR and CDR2 FQNEAQ (reference sequence). This CDR3 is 16 amino acids long. CDR3 bases: TGTGCCAGCAGCTTAGGGGTTGGATCCTCCTACAATGAGCAGTTCTTC. Amino acids: CASSLGVGSSYNEQFF.

This clonotype came up a few times. The rearrangement joins TRBV7-2 to TRBJ2-3; possible D gene TRBD1, 5 bases. V lost 6 bases to trimming and J lost 2 bases, with 15 bases between them. This CDR3 region has 15 residues. Germline CDR1 SGHTA, CDR2 FQGNSA. The CDR3, as DNA: TGTGCCAGCAGACCGGACATCCTGTCCACAGATACGCAGTATTTT. The encoded protein is CASRPDILSTDTQYF.

This clonotype was counted at least ten times. The chain joins TRBV29-1 to TRBJ2-2, with 10 bases identical to TRBD1. After removal of 7 bases from V and 4 bases from J, the junction contained 6 bases not matched to a gene. The CDR3 covers 14 residues. Germline CDR1 is SQVTM and CDR2 is ANQGSEA. DNA of the CDR3: TGCAGCGCCGAGACAGGGGGCATCACCGGGGAGCTGTTTTTT. Translating gives CSAETGGITGELFF.

CDR3 residues: CAISETSGSEQYF. CDR3 DNA: TGTGCCATCAGTGAAACTAGCGGGAGTGAGCAGTACTTC. V and J are TRBV10-3 and TRBJ2-7, with 11 bases lining up with TRBD2. CDR3 length equals 13 residues. Germline V CDR1 and CDR2: ENHRY, SYGVKD. J gave up 7 bases and V 3 bases, and 2 bases lay outside the gene matches.

Many counts were recorded for this clonotype. This rearrangement joins TRBV4-1 to TRBJ1-1; D possibly corresponds to TRBD1 (5 bases). Trimming pared 5 bases from V and 4 bases from J, leaving 14 bases between. The germline V gene has CDR1 MGHRA and CDR2 YSYEKL. The CDR3 runs 14 residues. CDR3 region: CASSAQTGVTEAFF. The CDR3 DNA sequence: TGCGCCAGCAGCGCCCAAACGGGGGTCACTGAAGCTTTCTTT.

To note about this clonotype: One end of the junction is discordant with germline, which a read error may explain. The chain joins TRBV6-1 to TRBJ2-3; the D is unclear. Germline CDR1 reads MNHNS; CDR2 reads SASEGT. This CDR3 is built from 11 residues. CDR3: CASADGNTQFF. As DNA, the CDR3 is TGTGCCAGCGCCGATGGCAATACGCAGTTTTTT.

This clonotype was recorded many times. The V call is TRBV12-3 or TRBV12-4, the J call TRBJ2-7; D gene ambiguous. This CDR3 region has 12 residues. Trimming left V 1 base short and J 11 bases short, with 12 bases between. CDR3 loop: CASSLGSGPKYF. For the CDR3, the DNA is TGTGCCAGCAGTTTAGGGTCCGGGCCGAAGTACTTC.

The chain couples TRBV20-1 to TRBJ1-5; no reliable D call. CDR1 is DFQATT and CDR2 is SNEGSKA in the germline V gene (reference sequence). This CDR3 is built from 14 residues. V shed 6 bases and J shed 4 bases, with 16 bases lying between them. The CDR3 reads CSARTRAANQPQHF. CDR3 nucleotide sequence: TGCAGTGCGCGCACCCGGGCAGCAAATCAGCCCCAGCATTTT.

This clonotype was recorded at least ten times. This chain uses TRBV20-1 with TRBJ2-5, with D tentatively TRBD1 (6 bases). Trimming left V 4 bases short and J 2 bases short, with 14 bases between. The V gene's germline CDR1 is DFQATT and CDR2 SNEGSKA (reference sequence). CDR3 length equals 14 residues. CDR3 sequence: CSATKQGGQETQYF. The CDR3 DNA reads TGCAGTGCTACTAAACAGGGCGGGCAAGAGACCCAGTACTTC.

This clonotype was picked up a small number of times. The chain combines TRBV7-2 with TRBJ2-1; D possibly corresponds to TRBD1 (6 bases). The CDR3 has 14 amino acids. Trimming cost V 2 bases and J 3 bases, with 8 bases left between them. Germline lookup yields CDR1 SGHTA and CDR2 FQGNSA. This CDR3 is CASSLIQGYNEQFF. The CDR3 DNA is TGTGCCAGCAGCTTAATACAGGGCTACAATGAGCAGTTCTTC.

This clonotype was observed a few times. V and J are TRBV2 and TRBJ2-1, with D maybe TRBD2 (5 bases). Germline loops: CDR1 SNHLY, CDR2 FYNNEI. Trimming took off 7 bases at V and 8 bases at J, with 18 bases between the two ends. The CDR3 spans 14 residues. This CDR3 is CASNNGGGLDEQFF. For the CDR3, the DNA is TGTGCCAGCAACAACGGAGGAGGTTTGGATGAGCAGTTCTTC.

In its sample, this clonotype was seen a few times. The CDR3 region has the DNA TGTGCCAGCAGCCGCCCCTTAAGGAATACGCAGTATTTT. Its translation: CASSRPLRNTQYF. This chain joins TRBV7-9 and TRBJ2-3, with D uncertain. The germline V gene encodes CDR1 SEHNR and CDR2 FQNEAQ (reference sequence). V lost 5 bases and J 7 bases, leaving 13 bases between the germline ends. The CDR3 contains 13 residues.

Details on this clonotype: The germline gene is not matched at one end of the junction; a read error may be the cause. This chain links TRBV7-9 with TRBJ2-3; 12 nucleotides align to TRBD2. Germline V gives CDR1 SEHNR, CDR2 FQNEAQ (reference sequence). The CDR3 totals 16 residues. DNA for the CDR3: TGTGCCAGCAGCCTAGCGGGAGGGCCAAGCGCAGATACGCAGTATTTT. Amino acid sequence: CASSLAGGPSADTQYF.

This clonotype showed up many times. This chain joins TRBV10-3 and TRBJ2-7; 9 positions agree with TRBD2. The CDR3 is 17 residues long. The J segment lost 4 bases and the V segment lost 4 bases, leaving 14 bases of the junction unmatched. In germline, CDR1 is ENHRY, CDR2 SYGVKD. The DNA for the CDR3 is TGTGCCATCAGTGGTGTTAGCGGGAGACTGAACCCGTACGAGCAGTACTTC. Protein product: CAISGVSGRLNPYEQYF.

The V and J genes are TRBV24-1 and TRBJ2-5; D possibly corresponds to TRBD2 (5 bases). The CDR3 is 16 amino acids. V was pared by 4 bases and J by 5 bases, with 19 bases between. Germline CDR1 reads KGHDR; CDR2 reads SFDVKD. CDR3 sequence: CATSDPAGDWEETQYF. The CDR3 DNA reads TGTGCCACCAGTGACCCGGCTGGTGATTGGGAGGAGACCCAGTACTTC.

This clonotype was observed a handful of times. The V gene is TRBV29-1, the J gene TRBJ2-3; 11 bases map to TRBD2. V shed 4 bases and J 3 bases; nucleotides not matched to a gene: 3. The CDR3 consists of 14 residues. Germline CDR1 SQVTM, CDR2 ANQGSEA. The CDR3 coding sequence is TGCAGCGTTGTAGCGGGGGGGATAACAGATACGCAGTATTTT. Protein product: CSVVAGGITDTQYF.